This TCR beta chain was captured by sequencing in a study of T-cell reconstitution after alpha-beta-depleted transplantation in children. This clonotype was found a few times. Mismatch with germline at one junction end may stem from a read error. The authors prepared the TCRbeta library with unique molecular identifiers. One entry per CDR3 protein results from TCRdb running MiXCR on the PCR reads. In the table there are approximately 630,000 distinct CDR3 sequences, less than 15% of which are singletons. CDR1 and CDR2 from the germline V gene are MDHEN and SYDVKM. The CDR3 extends over 15 amino acids.

The rearrangement uses TRBV28 and TRBJ2-5, with D perhaps assigned TRBD1 or TRBD2 (5 bases each). This receptor was identified in a girl under 10 years old with congenital amegakaryocytic thrombocytopenia, due to receive a stem cell transplant. The source material was PBMCs, sampled before TCRalphabeta/CD19-depleted stem cell transplant. The DNA for the CDR3 is TGTGCCAGAAGTTTTTGCAGGGAGAGGCAAGAGACCCAGTACTTC. Its protein product is CARSFCRERQETQYF. The full variable domain, rest sourced from reference TRBV28 and TRBJ2-5, is DVKVTQSSRYLVKRTGEKVFLECVQDMDHENMFWYRQDPGLGLRLIYFSYDVKMKEKGDIPEGYSVSREKKERFSLILESASTNQTSMYLCARSFCRERQETQYFGPGTRLLVL.